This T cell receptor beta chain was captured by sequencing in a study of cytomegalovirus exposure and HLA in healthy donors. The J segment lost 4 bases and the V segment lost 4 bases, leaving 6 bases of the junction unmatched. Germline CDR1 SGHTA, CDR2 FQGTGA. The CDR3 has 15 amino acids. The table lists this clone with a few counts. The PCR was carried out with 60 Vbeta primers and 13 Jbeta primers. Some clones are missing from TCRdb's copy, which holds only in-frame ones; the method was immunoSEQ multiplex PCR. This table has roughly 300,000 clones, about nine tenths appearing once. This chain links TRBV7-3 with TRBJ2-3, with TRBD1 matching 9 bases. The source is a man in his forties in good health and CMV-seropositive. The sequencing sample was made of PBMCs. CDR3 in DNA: TGTGCCAGCAGCTCGGACAGGGGAACCGCAGATACGCAGTATTTT. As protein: CASSSDRGTADTQYF.